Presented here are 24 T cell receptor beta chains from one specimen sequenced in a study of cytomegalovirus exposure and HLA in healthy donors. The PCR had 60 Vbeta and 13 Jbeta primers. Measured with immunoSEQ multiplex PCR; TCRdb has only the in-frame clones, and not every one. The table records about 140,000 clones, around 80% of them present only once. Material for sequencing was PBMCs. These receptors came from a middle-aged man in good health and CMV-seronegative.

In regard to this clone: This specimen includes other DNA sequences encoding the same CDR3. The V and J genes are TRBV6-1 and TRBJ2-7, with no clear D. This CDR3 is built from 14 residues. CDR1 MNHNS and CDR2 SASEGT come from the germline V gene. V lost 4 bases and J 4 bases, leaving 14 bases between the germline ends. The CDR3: CASSAGLRVYEQYF. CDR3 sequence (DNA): TGTGCCAGCAGTGCCGGTCTCCGGGTTTACGAGCAGTACTTC.

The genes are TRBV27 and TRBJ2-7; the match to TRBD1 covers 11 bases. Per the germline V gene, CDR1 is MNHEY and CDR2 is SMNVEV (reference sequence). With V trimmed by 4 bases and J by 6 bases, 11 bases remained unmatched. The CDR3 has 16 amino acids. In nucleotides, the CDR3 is TGTGCCAGCAGTTCCCGGACAGGGGGCTCTCGCAGCGAGCAGTACTTC. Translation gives CASSSRTGGSRSEQYF.

The CDR3 bases are TGTGCCAGCAGCTTGGGGGCGATTCTCAGCACTGAAGCTTTCTTT. Translation: CASSLGAILSTEAFF. The rearrangement links TRBV5-4 to TRBJ1-1; D uncertain. Germline loops: CDR1 SGHNT, CDR2 YYREEE (reference sequence). V lost 0 bases and J lost 4, with 13 bases in between. CDR3 length equals 15 residues.

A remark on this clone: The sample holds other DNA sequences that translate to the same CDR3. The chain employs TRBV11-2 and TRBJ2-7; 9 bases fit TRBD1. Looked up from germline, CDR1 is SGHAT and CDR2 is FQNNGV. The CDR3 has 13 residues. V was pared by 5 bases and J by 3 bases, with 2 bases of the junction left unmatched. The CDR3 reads CASSPGQGYEQYF. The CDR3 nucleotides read TGTGCCAGCAGCCCGGGACAGGGCTACGAGCAGTACTTC. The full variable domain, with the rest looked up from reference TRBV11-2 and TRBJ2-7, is EAGVAQSPRYKIIEKRQSVAFWCNPISGHATLYWYQQILGQGPKLLIQFQNNGVVDDSQLPKDRFSAERLKGVDSTLKIQPAKLEDSAVYLCASSPGQGYEQYFGPGTRLTVT.

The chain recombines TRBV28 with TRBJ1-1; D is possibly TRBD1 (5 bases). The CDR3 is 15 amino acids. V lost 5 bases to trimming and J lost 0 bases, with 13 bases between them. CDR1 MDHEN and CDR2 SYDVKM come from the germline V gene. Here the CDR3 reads CASSPGPGLNTEAFF. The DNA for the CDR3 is TGTGCCAGCAGTCCAGGCCCAGGGTTGAACACTGAAGCTTTCTTT.

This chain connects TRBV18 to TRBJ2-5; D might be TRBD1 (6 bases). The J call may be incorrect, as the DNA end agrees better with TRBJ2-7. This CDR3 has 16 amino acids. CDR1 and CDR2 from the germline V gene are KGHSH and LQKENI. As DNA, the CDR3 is TGTGCCAGCTCACCACCTATGGGGGCAGGATCCTACGAGCAGTACTTC. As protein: CASSPPMGAGSYEQYF.

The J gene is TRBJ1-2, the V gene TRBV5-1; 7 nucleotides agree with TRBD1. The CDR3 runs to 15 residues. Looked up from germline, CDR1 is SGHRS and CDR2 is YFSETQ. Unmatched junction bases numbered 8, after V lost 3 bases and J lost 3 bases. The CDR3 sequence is CASSYTGAVDYGYTF. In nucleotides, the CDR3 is TGCGCCAGCAGCTACACAGGGGCGGTGGACTATGGCTACACCTTC.

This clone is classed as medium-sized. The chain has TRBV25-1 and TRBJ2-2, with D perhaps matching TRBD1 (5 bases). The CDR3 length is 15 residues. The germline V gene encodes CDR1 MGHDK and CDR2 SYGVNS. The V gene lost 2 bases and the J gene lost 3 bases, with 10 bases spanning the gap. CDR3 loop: CASSEGEGDTGELFF. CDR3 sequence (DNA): TGTGCCAGCAGTGAAGGGGAAGGGGACACCGGGGAGCTGTTTTTT.

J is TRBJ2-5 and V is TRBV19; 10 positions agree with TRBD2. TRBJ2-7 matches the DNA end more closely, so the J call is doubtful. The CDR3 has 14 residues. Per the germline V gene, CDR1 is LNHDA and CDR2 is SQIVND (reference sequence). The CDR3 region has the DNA TGTGCCAGTAGTGCTAGCGGGAGCTCCTACGAGCAGTACTTC. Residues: CASSASGSSYEQYF.

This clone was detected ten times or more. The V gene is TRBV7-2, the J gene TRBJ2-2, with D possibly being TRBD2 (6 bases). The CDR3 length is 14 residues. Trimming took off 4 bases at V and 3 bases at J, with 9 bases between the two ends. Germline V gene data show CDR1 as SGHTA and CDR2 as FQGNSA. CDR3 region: CASSWDSYTGELFF. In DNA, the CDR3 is TGTGCCAGCAGCTGGGACTCCTACACCGGGGAGCTGTTTTTT.

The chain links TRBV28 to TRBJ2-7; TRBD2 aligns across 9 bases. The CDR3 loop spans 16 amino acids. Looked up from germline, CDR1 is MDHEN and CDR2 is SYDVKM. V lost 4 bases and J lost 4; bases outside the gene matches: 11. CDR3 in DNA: TGTGCCAGCAGTTCCCCCTTTAGCGGGGGACGGTACGAGCAGTACTTC. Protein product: CASSSPFSGGRYEQYF.

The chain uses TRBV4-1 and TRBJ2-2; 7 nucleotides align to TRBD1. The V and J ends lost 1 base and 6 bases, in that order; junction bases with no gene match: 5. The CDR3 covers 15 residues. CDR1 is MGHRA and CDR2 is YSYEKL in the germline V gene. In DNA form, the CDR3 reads TGCGCCAGCAGCCAAGTGACAGGGTGGGCCGGGGAGCTGTTTTTT. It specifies CASSQVTGWAGELFF.

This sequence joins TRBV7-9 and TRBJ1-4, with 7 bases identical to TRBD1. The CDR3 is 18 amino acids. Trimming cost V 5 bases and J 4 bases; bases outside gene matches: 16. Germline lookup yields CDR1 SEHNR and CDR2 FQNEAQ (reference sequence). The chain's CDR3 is CASSEQGRIGTFNEKLFF. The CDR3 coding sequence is TGTGCCAGCAGCGAACAGGGGCGAATAGGGACGTTTAATGAAAAACTGTTTTTT. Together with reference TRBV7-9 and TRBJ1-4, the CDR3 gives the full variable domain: DTGVSQNPRHKITKRGQNVTFRCDPISEHNRLYWYRQTLGQGPEFLTYFQNEAQLEKSRLLSDRFSAERPKGSFSTLEIQRTEQGDSAMYLCASSEQGRIGTFNEKLFFGSGTQLSVL.

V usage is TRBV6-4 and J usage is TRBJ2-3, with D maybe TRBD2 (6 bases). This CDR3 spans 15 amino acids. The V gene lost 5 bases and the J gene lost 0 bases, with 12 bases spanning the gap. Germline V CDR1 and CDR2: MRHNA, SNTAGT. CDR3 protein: CASSSTGTSTDTQYF. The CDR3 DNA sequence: TGTGCCAGCAGTTCTACCGGGACTAGCACAGATACGCAGTATTTT.

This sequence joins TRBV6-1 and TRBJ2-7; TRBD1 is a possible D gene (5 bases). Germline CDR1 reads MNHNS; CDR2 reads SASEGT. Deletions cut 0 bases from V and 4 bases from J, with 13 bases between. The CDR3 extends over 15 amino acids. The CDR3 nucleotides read TGTGCCAGCAGTGAAGCGTCGGTAGGGGTATACGAGCAGTACTTC. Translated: CASSEASVGVYEQYF.

The chain's CDR3 is CASRQGSGTEAFF. The CDR3 DNA sequence: TGTGCCAGCAGACAGGGGTCGGGCACTGAAGCTTTCTTT. The genes are TRBV14 and TRBJ1-1; 7 bases map to TRBD1. The V gene end was trimmed by 6 bases and the J gene end by 4 bases; junction bases not matched to a gene: 5. The CDR3 totals 13 residues. CDR1 is SGHDN, CDR2 FVKESK, per germline. Full variable domain (rest looked up from reference TRBV14 and TRBJ1-1): EAGVTQFPSHSVIEKGQTVTLRCDPISGHDNLYWYRRVMGKEIKFLLHFVKESKQDESGMPNNRFLAERTGGTYSTLKVQPAELEDSGVYFCASRQGSGTEAFFGQGTRLTVV.

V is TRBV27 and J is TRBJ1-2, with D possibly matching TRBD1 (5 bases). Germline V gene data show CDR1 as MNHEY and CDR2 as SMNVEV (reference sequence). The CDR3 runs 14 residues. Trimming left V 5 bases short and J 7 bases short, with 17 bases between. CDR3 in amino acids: CASSAAPGRSGYTF. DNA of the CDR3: TGTGCCAGCAGTGCGGCCCCAGGGAGGAGTGGCTACACCTTC.

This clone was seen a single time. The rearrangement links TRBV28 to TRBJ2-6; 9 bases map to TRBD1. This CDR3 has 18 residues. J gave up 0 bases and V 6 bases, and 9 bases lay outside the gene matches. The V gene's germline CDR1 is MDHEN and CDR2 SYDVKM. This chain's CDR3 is CASSPGTGFFSGANVLTF. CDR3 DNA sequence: TGTGCCAGCAGCCCCGGGACAGGGTTCTTCTCTGGGGCCAACGTCCTGACTTTC.

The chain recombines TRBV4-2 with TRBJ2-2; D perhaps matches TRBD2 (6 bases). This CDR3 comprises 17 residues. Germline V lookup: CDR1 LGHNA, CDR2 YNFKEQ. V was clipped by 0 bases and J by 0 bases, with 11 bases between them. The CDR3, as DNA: TGTGCCAGCAGCCAAGATAGGACTAACGCGAACACCGGGGAGCTGTTTTTT. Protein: CASSQDRTNANTGELFF.

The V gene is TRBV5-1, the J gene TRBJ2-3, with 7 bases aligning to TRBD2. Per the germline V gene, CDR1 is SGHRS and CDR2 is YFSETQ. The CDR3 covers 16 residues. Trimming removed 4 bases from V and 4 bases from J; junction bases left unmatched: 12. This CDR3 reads CASSLRTETSADTQYF. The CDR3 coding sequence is TGCGCCAGCAGCCTCCGGACTGAAACTAGCGCAGATACGCAGTATTTT.

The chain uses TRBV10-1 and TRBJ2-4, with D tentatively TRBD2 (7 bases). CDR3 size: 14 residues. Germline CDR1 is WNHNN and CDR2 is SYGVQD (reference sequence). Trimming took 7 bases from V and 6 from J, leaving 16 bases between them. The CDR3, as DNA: TGCGCCAGCACCCGTAAGGGGGGGGTAAACATTCAGTACTTC. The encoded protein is CASTRKGGVNIQYF.

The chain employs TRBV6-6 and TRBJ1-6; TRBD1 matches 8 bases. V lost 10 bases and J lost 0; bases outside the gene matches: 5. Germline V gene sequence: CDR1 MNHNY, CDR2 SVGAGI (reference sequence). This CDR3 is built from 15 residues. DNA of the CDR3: TGTGCCACCGGACAGGGTAGCTCCTATAATTCACCCCTCCACTTT. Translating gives CATGQGSSYNSPLHF.

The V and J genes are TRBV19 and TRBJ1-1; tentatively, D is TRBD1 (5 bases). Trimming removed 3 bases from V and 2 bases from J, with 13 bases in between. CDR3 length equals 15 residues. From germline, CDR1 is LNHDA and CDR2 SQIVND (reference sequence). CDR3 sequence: CASSIVEGLNTEAFF. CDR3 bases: TGTGCCAGTAGTATCGTGGAGGGGCTAAACACTGAAGCTTTCTTT.

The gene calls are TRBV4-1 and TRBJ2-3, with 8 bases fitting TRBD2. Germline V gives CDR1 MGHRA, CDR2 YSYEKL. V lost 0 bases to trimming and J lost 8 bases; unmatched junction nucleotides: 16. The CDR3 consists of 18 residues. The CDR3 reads CASSQDQSLLAGGGTQYF. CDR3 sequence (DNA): TGCGCCAGCAGCCAAGATCAGTCTCTTCTAGCGGGCGGCGGTACGCAGTATTTT.